A selection of T cell receptor beta chains follows, all from one sample in a study of blood T cells in healthy people across ages. TCRdb re-called the 5' RACE reads through MiXCR, storing one row per CDR3 protein. The table has hundreds of thousands of distinct CDR3 sequences, roughly 44% seen once. The sequencing input was blood. These receptors were obtained from a man in his 60s in good health. Each CDR3 is given with its conserved first and last residue. Clone size is given for some rows only: seen once, a few or many times, or a class if the clone is expanded.

NA	14	TRBV28	TRBJ2-5	CASRLAGTYNEQYF
NA	14	TRBV11-2	TRBJ2-3	CASSRARGPDTQYF
NA	15	TRBV5-1	TRBJ2-2	CASSMVGENTGELFF
NA	16	TRBV12-3/TRBV12-4	TRBJ1-5	CASTRRGGMGCQPQHF
NA	13	TRBV24-1	TRBJ2-1	CVTMDRAYNEQFF
NA	17	TRBV11-2	TRBJ2-5	CASSPGGAGGPNNEQYF
few	13	TRBV2	TRBJ2-1	CASREGGPDEQFF
NA	15	TRBV18	TRBJ2-7	CASSPPSGNSYEQYF
few	15	TRBV11-2	TRBJ2-1	CASSQTSGGVVEQFF
NA	15	TRBV7-8	TRBJ2-5	CASSGIGTARETQYF
few	15	TRBV3-1	TRBJ1-1	CASSLYRGGDTEAFF
NA	19	TRBV5-6	TRBJ1-2	CASSFTSRDRGRAIYGYTF
NA	14	TRBV20-1	TRBJ1-1	CSASPARDFTEAFF
NA	16	TRBV5-6	TRBJ2-7	CASSSRWGIPWDEQYF
many	16	TRBV6-2/TRBV6-3	TRBJ1-2	CASSYSKGSQSIGYTF
NA	14	TRBV7-2	TRBJ2-7	CASRLDSRGGEQYF
NA	14	TRBV5-1	TRBJ1-4	CASSSGSWDEKLFF